The TCR beta chain described here comes from a study of tumor and adjacent non-tumor tissue in lung cancer. Study findings and constraints: Tumor tissue had significantly higher TCR diversity than normal lung. Higher tumor TCR diversity was associated with shorter survival.

Looked up from germline, CDR1 is LGHNA and CDR2 is YNFKEQ. CDR3 size: 15 residues. Trimming stripped 3 bases from V and 0 bases from J, with 11 bases between. In its sample, this clonotype was seen many times. Its antigen is currently unknown. No cell sorting was done before RNA was extracted from the tissue. Distant lung tissue was collected more than 3 cm away from the tumor edge. Chemotherapy-naive patients with new lung cancer underwent thoracic surgery in China, August–late 2014. TCRbeta libraries were built with three rounds of nested PCR, modified from ARM-PCR. A single record per CDR3 protein comes from TCRdb applying MiXCR to the multiplex PCR reads. The sample contains some 99,000 distinct CDR3 sequences, 62% of which appear only once.

This clonotype was obtained from a man aged 60-69 years with non-small cell lung cancer. Source material: distant non-tumor lung tissue. The chain is built from TRBV4-2 and TRBJ2-5; D is uncertain. CDR3 DNA: TGTGCCAGCAGCCACCCCTCTGCGGACCAAGAGACCCAGTACTTC. This encodes CASSHPSADQETQYF.